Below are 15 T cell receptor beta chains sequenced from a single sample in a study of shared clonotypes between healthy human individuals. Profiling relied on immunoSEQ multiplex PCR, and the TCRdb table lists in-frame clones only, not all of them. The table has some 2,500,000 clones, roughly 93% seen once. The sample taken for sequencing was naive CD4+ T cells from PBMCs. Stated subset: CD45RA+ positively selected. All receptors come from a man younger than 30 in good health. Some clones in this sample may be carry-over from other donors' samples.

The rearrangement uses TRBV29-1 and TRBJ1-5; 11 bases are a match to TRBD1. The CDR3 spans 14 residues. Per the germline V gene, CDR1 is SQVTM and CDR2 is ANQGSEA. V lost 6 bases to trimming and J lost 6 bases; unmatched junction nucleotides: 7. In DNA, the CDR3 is TGCAGCGTGGTCGGACAGGGGGCAGGTCAGCCCCAGCATTTT. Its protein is CSVVGQGAGQPQHF.

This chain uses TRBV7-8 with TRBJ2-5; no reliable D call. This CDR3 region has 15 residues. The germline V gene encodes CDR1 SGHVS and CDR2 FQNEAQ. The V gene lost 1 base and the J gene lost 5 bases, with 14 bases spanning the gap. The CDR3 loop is CASSLVSQAGETQYF. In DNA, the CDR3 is TGTGCCAGCAGCTTAGTGTCTCAGGCCGGGGAGACCCAGTACTTC. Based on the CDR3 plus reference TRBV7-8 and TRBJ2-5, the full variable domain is GAGVSQSPRYKVAKRGQDVALRCDPISGHVSLFWYQQALGQGPEFLTYFQNEAQLDKSGLPSDRFFAERPEGSVSTLKIQRTQQEDSAVYLCASSLVSQAGETQYFGPGTRLLVL.

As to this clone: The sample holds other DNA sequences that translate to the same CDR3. Here the CDR3 DNA reads TGCGCCAGCAGCTCTACAGGGGGGACTGAAGCTTTCTTT. This sequence encodes CASSSTGGTEAFF. The rearrangement uses TRBV5-1 and TRBJ1-1; TRBD1 matches 8 bases. There are 13 residues in the CDR3. Losses at the gene ends were 3 bases for V and 5 bases for J; bases not matched to a gene: 3. Germline CDR1 SGHRS, CDR2 YFSETQ. The variable domain in full, with the rest retrieved from reference TRBV5-1 and TRBJ1-1, is KAGVTQTPRYLIKTRGQQVTLSCSPISGHRSVSWYQQTPGQGLQFLFEYFSETQRNKGNFPGRFSGRQFSNSRSEMNVSTLELGDSALYLCASSSTGGTEAFFGQGTRLTVV.

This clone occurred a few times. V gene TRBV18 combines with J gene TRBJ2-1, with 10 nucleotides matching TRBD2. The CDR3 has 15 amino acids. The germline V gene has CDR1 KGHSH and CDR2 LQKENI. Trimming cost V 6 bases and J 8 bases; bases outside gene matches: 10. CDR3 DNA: TGTGCCAGCTCGCGATCCGGGACTAGCGACTATGAGCAGTTCTTC. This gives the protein CASSRSGTSDYEQFF.

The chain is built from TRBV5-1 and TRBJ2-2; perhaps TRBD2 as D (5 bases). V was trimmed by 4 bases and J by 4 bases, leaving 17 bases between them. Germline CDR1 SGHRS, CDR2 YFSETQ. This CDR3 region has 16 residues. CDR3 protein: CASSHGLGVGTGELFF. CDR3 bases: TGCGCCAGCAGCCACGGACTGGGAGTTGGCACCGGGGAGCTGTTTTTT.

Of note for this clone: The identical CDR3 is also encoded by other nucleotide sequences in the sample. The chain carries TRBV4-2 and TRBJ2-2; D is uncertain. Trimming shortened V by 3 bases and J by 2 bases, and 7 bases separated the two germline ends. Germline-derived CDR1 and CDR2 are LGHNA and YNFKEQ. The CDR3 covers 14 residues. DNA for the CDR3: TGTGCCAGCAGCCAGGGGATCAACACCGGGGAGCTGTTTTTT. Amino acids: CASSQGINTGELFF.

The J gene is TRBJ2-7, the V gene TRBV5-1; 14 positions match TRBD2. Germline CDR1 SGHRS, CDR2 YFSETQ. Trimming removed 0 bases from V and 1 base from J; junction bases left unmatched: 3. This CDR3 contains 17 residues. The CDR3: CASSLGLAGGVSYEQYF. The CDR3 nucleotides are TGCGCCAGCAGCTTGGGACTAGCGGGAGGGGTTTCCTACGAGCAGTACTTC.

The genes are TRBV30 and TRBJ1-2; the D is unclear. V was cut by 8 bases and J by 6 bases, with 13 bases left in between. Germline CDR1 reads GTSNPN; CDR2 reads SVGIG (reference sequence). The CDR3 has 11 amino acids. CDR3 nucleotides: TGTGCCGCTCGCCCTACGGATGGCTACACCTTC. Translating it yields CAARPTDGYTF. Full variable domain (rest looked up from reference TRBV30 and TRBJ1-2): SQTIHQWPATLVQPVGSPLSLECTVEGTSNPNLYWYRQAAGRGLQLLFYSVGIGQISSEVPQNLSASRPQDRQFILSSKKLLLSDSGFYLCAARPTDGYTFGSGTRLTVV.

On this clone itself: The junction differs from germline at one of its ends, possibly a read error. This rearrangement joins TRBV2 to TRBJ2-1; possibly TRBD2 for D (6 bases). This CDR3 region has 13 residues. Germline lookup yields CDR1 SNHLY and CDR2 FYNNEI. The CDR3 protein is CASSEGGLRMVVF. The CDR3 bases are TGTGCCAGCAGTGAAGGGGGACTGCGGATGGTGGTCTTC.

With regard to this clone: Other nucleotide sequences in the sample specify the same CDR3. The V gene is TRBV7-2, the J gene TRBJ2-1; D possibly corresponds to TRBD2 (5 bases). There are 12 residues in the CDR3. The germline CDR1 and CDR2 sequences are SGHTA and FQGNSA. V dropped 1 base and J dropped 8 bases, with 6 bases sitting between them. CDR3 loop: CASSLGGYEQFF. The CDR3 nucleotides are TGTGCCAGCAGCTTAGGAGGGTATGAGCAGTTCTTC. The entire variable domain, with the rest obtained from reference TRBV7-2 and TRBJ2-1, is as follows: GAGVSQSPSNKVTEKGKDVELRCDPISGHTALYWYRQSLGQGLEFLIYFQGNSAPDKSGLPSDRFSAERTGGSVSTLTIQRTQQEDSAVYLCASSLGGYEQFFGPGTRLTVL.

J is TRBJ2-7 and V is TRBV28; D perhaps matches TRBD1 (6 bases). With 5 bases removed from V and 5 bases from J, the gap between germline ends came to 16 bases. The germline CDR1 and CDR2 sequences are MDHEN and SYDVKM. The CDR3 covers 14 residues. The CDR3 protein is CASSGDRSFNEQYF. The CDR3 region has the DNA TGTGCCAGCAGTGGCGACAGGAGCTTTAACGAGCAGTACTTC.

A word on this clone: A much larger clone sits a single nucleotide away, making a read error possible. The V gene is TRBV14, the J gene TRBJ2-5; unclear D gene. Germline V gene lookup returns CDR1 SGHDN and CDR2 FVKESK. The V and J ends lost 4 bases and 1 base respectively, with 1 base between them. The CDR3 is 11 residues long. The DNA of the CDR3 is TGTGCCAGCAGCCCCCAAGAGACCCAGTACTTC. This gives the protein CASSPQETQYF.

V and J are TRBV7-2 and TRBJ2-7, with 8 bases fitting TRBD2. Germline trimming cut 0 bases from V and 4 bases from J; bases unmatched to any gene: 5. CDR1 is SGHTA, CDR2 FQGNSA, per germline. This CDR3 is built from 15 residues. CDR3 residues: CASSLAAGGGYEQYF. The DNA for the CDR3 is TGTGCCAGCAGCTTAGCGGCGGGAGGAGGATACGAGCAGTACTTC.

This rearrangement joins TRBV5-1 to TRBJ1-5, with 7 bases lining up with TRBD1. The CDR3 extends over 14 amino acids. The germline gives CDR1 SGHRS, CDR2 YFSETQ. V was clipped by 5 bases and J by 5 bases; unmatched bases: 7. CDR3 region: CASSLTGTDQPQHF. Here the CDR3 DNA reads TGCGCCAGCAGTTTGACAGGGACGGATCAGCCCCAGCATTTT.

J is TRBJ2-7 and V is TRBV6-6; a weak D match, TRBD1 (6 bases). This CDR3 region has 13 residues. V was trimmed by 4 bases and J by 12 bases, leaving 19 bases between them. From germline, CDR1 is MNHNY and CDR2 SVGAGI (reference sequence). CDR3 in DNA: TGTGCCAGCAGTTCGACGGCAGGGGTGGGTCCGTACTTC. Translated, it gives CASSSTAGVGPYF.